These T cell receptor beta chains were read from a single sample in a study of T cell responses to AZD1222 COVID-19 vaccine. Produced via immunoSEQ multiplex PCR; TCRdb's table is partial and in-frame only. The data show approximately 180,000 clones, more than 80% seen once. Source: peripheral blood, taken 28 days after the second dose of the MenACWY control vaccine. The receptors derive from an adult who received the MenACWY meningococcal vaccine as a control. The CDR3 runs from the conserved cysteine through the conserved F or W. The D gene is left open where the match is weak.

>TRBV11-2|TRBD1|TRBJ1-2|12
CASSLQGGGYTF
TGTGCCAGCAGCCTACAGGGGGGCGGCTACACCTTC
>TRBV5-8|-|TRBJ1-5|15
CASSVPRDSDQPQHF
TGTGCCAGCAGCGTACCCCGGGACTCTGATCAGCCCCAGCATTTT
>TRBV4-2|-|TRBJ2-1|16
CASSQGLPSSYNEQFF
TGTGCCAGCAGCCAAGGCCTGCCGAGCTCCTACAATGAGCAGTTCTTC
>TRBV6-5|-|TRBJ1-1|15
CASTRTSGGSTEAFF
TGTGCCAGCACCCGGACGTCCGGAGGGAGCACTGAAGCTTTCTTT
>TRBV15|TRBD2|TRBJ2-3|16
CATSRESGGGKDTQYF
TGTGCCACCAGCAGAGAATCGGGAGGGGGGAAAGATACGCAGTATTTT
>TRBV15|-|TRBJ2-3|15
CATSRDRASTDTQYF
TGTGCCACCAGCAGAGACAGGGCTAGCACAGATACGCAGTATTTT
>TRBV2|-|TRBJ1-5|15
CASKITGAPNQPQHF
TGTGCCAGCAAAATTACAGGAGCCCCCAATCAGCCCCAGCATTTT
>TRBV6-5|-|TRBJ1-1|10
CASHRTEAFF
TGTGCCAGCCACAGGACTGAAGCTTTCTTT
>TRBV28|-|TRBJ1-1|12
CASSLTNTEAFF
TGTGCCAGCAGTTTAACGAACACTGAAGCTTTCTTT
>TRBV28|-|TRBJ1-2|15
CASSLLSDFNYGYTF
TGTGCCAGCAGTTTACTCTCAGACTTTAACTATGGCTACACCTTC
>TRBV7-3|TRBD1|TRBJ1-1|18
CASSLIGGLTGRNTEAFF
TGTGCCAGCAGCTTAATAGGGGGGTTGACAGGGAGGAACACTGAAGCTTTCTTT
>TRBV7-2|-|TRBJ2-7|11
CASSLFHEQYF
TGTGCCAGCAGCTTATTCCACGAGCAGTACTTC
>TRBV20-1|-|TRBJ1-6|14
CSASRDNLISPLHF
TGCAGTGCTAGTAGGGACAACCTCATTTCACCCCTCCACTTT
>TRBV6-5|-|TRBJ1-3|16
CASSYSGGRTGNTIYF
TGTGCCAGCAGTTACTCCGGAGGGCGGACTGGAAACACCATATATTTT